The TCR beta chain described here comes from a study of T cells in tumors after PD-1 blockade. Study-wide results and caveats: Squamous carcinoma: roughly 50% of expanded exhausted clones novel, versus nearly 30% of other expanded CD8+ clones. Clonal replacement, not reinvigoration, is suggested for expanded exhausted CD8+ clones after therapy.

V was clipped by 6 bases and J by 3 bases, with 17 bases between them. The CDR3 runs 15 residues. Per the germline V gene, CDR1 is MDHEN and CDR2 is SYDVKM. Assay: immunoSEQ multiplex PCR; the TCRdb copy retains only in-frame clones and omits some. The profile covers about 13,000 clones, with around 63% appearing a single time and about 25% taken by the ten largest. Details on this clone: Antigen unknown.

The chain has TRBV28 and TRBJ2-5; D possibly corresponds to TRBD1 (6 bases). The source material was tumor tissue, sampled before anti-PD-1 treatment. This sequence originates from a human donor with cutaneous squamous cell carcinoma. The CDR3 loop reads CASSTPDGQKETQYF. CDR3 nucleotides: TGTGCCAGCAGCACACCTGACGGACAGAAAGAGACCCAGTACTTC.